These 22 T cell receptor beta chains were all obtained from the same sample, sequenced in a study of blood T cell repertoires in acute mononucleosis. The study, taken as a whole, reports: GLC-BM selection appeared to involve both TCR alpha and beta chains.

Using immunoSEQ multiplex PCR, the repertoire was profiled, and TCRdb retains in-frame clones only, with some absent. The data show a few thousand clones, 20% to 30% seen once. As for time point: convalescence about 6 months (5-8 months) after acute presentation (visit 7). The sample in question was EBV GLC epitope tetramer+ CD8+ T cells sorted from PBMCs, obtained during convalescence from infectious mononucleosis. Subset given: CD8 T cells binding tetramer with EBV BMLF1 280-288 peptide (GLC-BM). The receptors stem from a woman in her late teens or twenties with infectious mononucleosis caused by EBV.

The V and J genes are TRBV7-2 and TRBJ2-7; TRBD2 agrees at 13 bases. The length of the CDR3 is 16 residues. The junction had 7 bases not matched to a gene; V was cut back by 3 bases and J by 5 bases. The germline gives CDR1 SGHTA, CDR2 FQGNSA. CDR3 protein: CASSFHRLAGGNEQYF. In DNA form, the CDR3 reads TGTGCCAGCAGCTTCCACCGACTAGCGGGGGGAAACGAGCAGTACTTC.

The V gene is TRBV27, the J gene TRBJ1-1; 7 bases line up with TRBD1. Germline V CDR1 and CDR2: MNHEY, SMNVEV (reference sequence). The CDR3 length is 18 residues. V shed 6 bases, J shed 0 bases, and the junction held 16 bases outside the gene matches. The CDR3, as DNA: TGTGCCAGCAGCGGAAACCCTCAGACAGGGCCCATGAACACTGAAGCTTTCTTT. The encoded protein is CASSGNPQTGPMNTEAFF.

Points on this clone: A read error is the likely source, as a far larger clone sits one nucleotide away. The rearrangement links TRBV5-1 to TRBJ2-1; 11 nucleotides line up with TRBD2. Germline values: CDR1 SGHRS, CDR2 YFSETQ. The CDR3 extends over 16 amino acids. The V and J ends lost 4 bases and 4 bases, in that order; junction bases with no gene match: 7. The CDR3 loop reads CASSAIGTSGYNEQFF. The CDR3 DNA reads TGCGCCAGCAGCGCGATTGGGACTAGCGGATACAATGAGCAGTTCTTC.

V and J are TRBV23-1 and TRBJ2-7, with D perhaps being TRBD1 or TRBD2 (5 bases each). TRBV23-1 is designated an ORF whose function remains uncertain. This CDR3 contains 15 residues. The CDR3 DNA follows: TGCCCAGCAGTCAACGGGGACGTTGAATCCTACGAGCAGTACTTC. Translating it yields CPAVNGDVESYEQYF.

On this clone: A single base separates this from a much larger clone, so it may be a read error. This sample includes further DNA sequences coding for the same CDR3. The rearrangement joins TRBV4-1 to TRBJ2-7, with 9 bases lining up with TRBD1. This CDR3 is 14 amino acids long. Per germline, CDR1 MGHRA and CDR2 YSYEKL. The CDR3, as DNA: TGTGCCAGCAGCCCGGGACAGGGTGGCCACGAGCAGTACTTC. Translation gives CASSPGQGGHEQYF.

A word on this clone: A far bigger clonotype differs at one base, so this is likely a read error. This sample includes further DNA sequences coding for the same CDR3. The gene calls are TRBV7-9 and TRBJ2-2, with a possible D match to TRBD1 (6 bases). The CDR3 runs to 15 residues. Trimming removed 6 bases at V and 6 bases at J, with 17 bases between. The V gene's germline CDR1 is SEHNR and CDR2 FQNEAQ (reference sequence). CDR3 nucleotide sequence: TGTGCCAGCAGTGAGGGGGACATTGCCCCCGGGGAGCTGTTTTTT. Protein: CASSEGDIAPGELFF.

The chain is built from TRBV7-9 and TRBJ2-5; tentatively, D is TRBD1 (6 bases). V was clipped by 6 bases and J by 5 bases, with 19 bases between them. Per germline, CDR1 SEHNR and CDR2 FQNEAQ (reference sequence). This CDR3 spans 15 amino acids. The CDR3 is CASSYSAGVGETQYF. CDR3 in DNA: TGTGCCAGCAGTTACTCGGCAGGGGTTGGGGAGACCCAGTACTTC.

This clone was seen a few times. The genes are TRBV7-6 and TRBJ2-1; D not resolved. V was shortened by 5 bases and J by 7 bases, with 9 bases between the two germline ends. Germline CDR1 reads SGHVS; CDR2 reads FNYEAQ. The CDR3 loop spans 12 amino acids. This CDR3 is CASSVVGNEQFF. The DNA for the CDR3 is TGTGCCAGCAGCGTAGTAGGTAATGAGCAGTTCTTC.

This clone has at least ten counts. A far larger clone is just one base off, so this is likely a read error. The chain uses TRBV11-2 and TRBJ2-2; 7 nucleotides align to TRBD2. Germline V gives CDR1 SGHAT, CDR2 FQNNGV. The CDR3 runs 18 residues. Trimming removed 5 bases from V and 3 bases from J; junction bases left unmatched: 15. The CDR3 nucleotides read TGTGCCAGCAGCCAAGATCCCCCGACTAGCTTCGACACCGGGGAGCTGTTTTTT. Encoded protein: CASSQDPPTSFDTGELFF.

This clone turned up a few times. A far larger clone is off by one base, so a read error is likely. The sample contains more than one DNA sequence encoding this CDR3. The gene calls are TRBV29-1 and TRBJ1-4; 11 nucleotides match TRBD1. In germline, CDR1 is SQVTM, CDR2 ANQGSEA. CDR3 length: 14 residues. Losses at the gene ends were 7 bases for V and 2 bases for J; bases not matched to a gene: 3. CDR3 coding DNA: TGCAGCGGGGGGACAGGGGGTACTAATGAAAAACTGTTTTTT. Translation: CSGGTGGTNEKLFF.

In its sample, this clone is medium-sized. In the same sample, other DNA sequences code for this CDR3. J is TRBJ2-2 and V is TRBV2; tentatively, D is TRBD1 (6 bases). V was clipped by 3 bases and J by 6 bases, with 14 bases between them. From germline, CDR1 is SNHLY and CDR2 FYNNEI. The CDR3 spans 15 residues. The CDR3 nucleotides are TGTGCCAGCAGTGAGGGGGACATTGCCCCCGGGGAGCTGTTTTTT. Its protein is CASSEGDIAPGELFF.

This clone was detected only a few times. The chain has TRBV11-2 and TRBJ2-5, with a tentative D call TRBD1 (6 bases). This CDR3 contains 15 residues. The germline V and J ends were trimmed by 6 bases and 5 bases, with 19 bases remaining between them. Germline loops: CDR1 SGHAT, CDR2 FQNNGV. The CDR3 here is CASSYSAGVGETQYF. CDR3 in DNA: TGTGCCAGCAGTTACTCGGCAGGGGTTGGGGAGACCCAGTACTTC.

By its share, this clone is large. The genes are TRBV19 and TRBJ2-1; 15 nucleotides agree with TRBD2. The CDR3 sequence is 20 residues long. Germline CDR1 is LNHDA and CDR2 is SQIVND (reference sequence). Germline trimming cut 3 bases from V and 0 bases from J; bases unmatched to any gene: 9. CDR3 sequence reads: CASSIEGLAGGPPSYNEQFF. The CDR3 nucleotides are TGTGCCAGTAGTATCGAGGGACTAGCGGGAGGACCCCCCTCCTACAATGAGCAGTTCTTC.

This clone was observed a handful of times. J is TRBJ2-7 and V is TRBV25-1; the D is unclear. This CDR3 is 14 amino acids long. The V gene lost 6 bases and the J gene lost 4 bases, with 16 bases spanning the gap. Germline loops: CDR1 MGHDK, CDR2 SYGVNS. The DNA of the CDR3 is TGTGCCAGCAGCTCCGGCGGTGTACGGTACGAGCAGTACTTC. As protein: CASSSGGVRYEQYF.

As to this clone: A far more abundant clone sits one base away, making this likely a read error. The chain joins TRBV1 to TRBJ2-7; the table's D call, TRBD1, has no DNA check behind it. TRBV1 corresponds to a pseudogene. This CDR3 is 14 amino acids long. The CDR3 protein is CASSRGTAAYEQYF. Written as DNA, the CDR3 is TGCGCCAGCAGCCGCGGGACAGCTGCCTACGAGCAGTACTTC.

As regards this clone: At one end, the junction sequence differs from germline, possibly due to a read error. The V call is TRBV11-2, the J call TRBJ1-4; D gene unclear. The CDR3 covers 15 residues. CDR1 is SGHAT and CDR2 is FQNNGV in the germline V gene. CDR3 residues: CGSSPLDVRGEKLFF. DNA for the CDR3: TGTGGCAGCAGCCCCTTAGATGTCCGGGGTGAAAAACTGTTTTTT.

The DNA for the CDR3 is TGTGCCAGCCAAGTGAGGGGGGGGGATACGCAGTATTTT. Encoded protein: CASQVRGGDTQYF. The rearrangement joins TRBV27 to TRBJ2-3; tentatively, D is TRBD2 (7 bases). CDR3 length: 13 amino acids. Germline assignment: CDR1 MNHEY and CDR2 SMNVEV (reference sequence). Deletions cut 8 bases from V and 6 bases from J, with 15 bases between.

The sample holds a few counts of this clone. This likely reflects a read error, since a far larger clone is one base away. Written as DNA, the CDR3 is TGTGCCAGCAGCTTGGGACAGGGGGCCTCCTACGAGCAGTACTTC. Translated, it gives CASSLGQGASYEQYF. V gene TRBV11-3 combines with J gene TRBJ2-7; 12 nucleotides line up with TRBD1. J lost 0 bases, V lost 3 bases, and 0 bases had no gene match. Germline V gene data show CDR1 as SGHNT and CDR2 as YENEEA. The CDR3 contains 15 residues.

This clone has only a few counts. The rearrangement joins TRBV13 to TRBJ2-7; D remains unclear. Trimming left V 6 bases short and J 1 base short, with 13 bases between. Germline lookup yields CDR1 PRHDT and CDR2 FYEKMQ (reference sequence). This CDR3 is built from 14 residues. The CDR3 bases are TGTGCCAGCAGTTTATTTTCCGCTTCCTACGAGCAGTACTTC. Translated, it gives CASSLFSASYEQYF.

Notes on this clone: A single base is all that separates this from a far larger clone, so a read error is likely. Other nucleotide sequences from this sample produce the same CDR3. V and J are TRBV29-1 and TRBJ1-4; 10 nucleotides agree with TRBD1. Looked up from germline, CDR1 is SQVTM and CDR2 is ANQGSEA. CDR3 length equals 14 residues. CDR3: CSVGTGGTNDKLFF. The CDR3 DNA reads TGCAGCGTTGGGACAGGGGGAACTAATGATAAACTGTTTTTT. The whole variable domain, filled in from reference TRBV29-1 and TRBJ1-4, reads SAVISQKPSRDICQRGTSLTIQCQVDSQVTMMFWYRQQPGQSLTLIATANQGSEATYESGFVIDKFPISRPNLTFSTLTVSNMSPEDSSIYLCSVGTGGTNDKLFFGSGTQLSVL.

This clone was seen repeatedly, ten times or more. The chain is built from TRBV4-2 and TRBJ2-5; D possibly uses TRBD1 or TRBD2 (6 bases each). The CDR3 is made up of 15 amino acids. Trimming removed 5 bases at V and 3 bases at J, with 16 bases between. From germline, CDR1 is LGHNA and CDR2 YNFKEQ. CDR3 region: CASSLAPEGEETQYF. As DNA, the CDR3 is TGTGCCAGCAGCTTAGCCCCGGAGGGGGAAGAGACCCAGTACTTC.

A remark on this clone: The junction does not match germline at one end; this may be a read error. V gene TRBV29-1 combines with J gene TRBJ2-7, with D possibly being TRBD2 (6 bases). Germline loops: CDR1 SQVTM, CDR2 ANQGSEA. This CDR3 region has 13 residues. The CDR3 nucleotides read TGCTGCGTTGACGGGACTTGCTCCTACGAGCAGTACTTC. It specifies CCVDGTCSYEQYF.